One and the same sample provided the 21 T cell receptor beta chains below, sequenced in a study of blood T cell repertoires in COVID-19. Assay used: immunoSEQ multiplex PCR; TCRdb lists only in-frame clones, some missing. The repertoire has about 170,000 clones, 79% of them found once; the top ten carry 15% to 20%. Sequencing used PBMCs or T cells enriched from blood (not recorded which). Source of these receptors: a woman aged 70-85 years in a cohort exposed to, infected with or recovered from COVID-19 (not recorded which).

This chain uses TRBV14 with TRBJ2-2; 8 positions match TRBD1. V gave up 4 bases and J gave up 6 bases; unmatched junction bases: 4. The CDR3 totals 14 residues. Germline CDR1 reads SGHDN; CDR2 reads FVKESK. This CDR3 reads CASSPIQGAGELFF. As DNA, the CDR3 is TGTGCCAGCAGCCCGATACAGGGGGCCGGGGAGCTGTTTTTT.

The CDR3 loop is CASSLFGTSPNEQFF. The CDR3 DNA sequence: TGTGCCAGCAGTTTATTTGGGACTAGCCCAAATGAGCAGTTCTTC. The chain has TRBV27 and TRBJ2-1; 9 positions agree with TRBD2. This CDR3 contains 15 residues. Germline CDR1 MNHEY, CDR2 SMNVEV (reference sequence). V gave up 1 base and J gave up 7 bases; unmatched junction bases: 5.

The V and J genes are TRBV5-4 and TRBJ1-1; D remains unclear. Germline CDR1 SGHNT, CDR2 YYREEE (reference sequence). The V and J ends lost 4 bases and 8 bases respectively, with 12 bases between them. The CDR3 runs to 12 residues. In nucleotides, the CDR3 is TGTGCCAGCAGCCGAGAGGCAGTAGAAGCTTTCTTT. It codes for CASSREAVEAFF.

The rearrangement links TRBV5-1 to TRBJ2-4; 15 bases are a match to TRBD2. V gave up 2 bases and J gave up 7 bases; unmatched junction bases: 4. The CDR3 consists of 16 residues. Germline assignment: CDR1 SGHRS and CDR2 YFSETQ. The CDR3: CASSLGLAGGGNIQYF. The CDR3 nucleotides are TGCGCCAGCAGCTTAGGACTAGCGGGAGGGGGCAACATTCAGTACTTC.

This clone was counted between two and nine times. The chain uses TRBV15 and TRBJ1-5; maybe TRBD1 (5 bases). CDR1 LNHNV and CDR2 YYDKDF come from the germline V gene (reference sequence). Trimming shortened V by 6 bases and J by 10 bases, and 16 bases separated the two germline ends. The CDR3 is made up of 13 amino acids. CDR3 in DNA: TGTGCCACCAGTGTAGAAAGACAGTTTCCCCAGCATTTT. Translating gives CATSVERQFPQHF.

The chain uses TRBV11-2 and TRBJ1-2; D unresolved. In germline, CDR1 is SGHAT, CDR2 FQNNGV. This CDR3 is 13 amino acids long. V was clipped by 1 base and J by 4 bases, with 7 bases between them. The CDR3 reads CASSLVELYGYTF. The CDR3 DNA sequence: TGTGCCAGCAGCTTAGTAGAACTCTATGGCTACACCTTC. Together with reference TRBV11-2 and TRBJ1-2, the CDR3 gives the full variable domain: EAGVAQSPRYKIIEKRQSVAFWCNPISGHATLYWYQQILGQGPKLLIQFQNNGVVDDSQLPKDRFSAERLKGVDSTLKIQPAKLEDSAVYLCASSLVELYGYTFGSGTRLTVV.

The V call is TRBV28, the J call TRBJ1-5, with 7 bases aligning to TRBD1. The J segment lost 3 bases and the V segment lost 3 bases, leaving 5 bases of the junction unmatched. The CDR3 has 15 amino acids. Germline CDR1 and CDR2: MDHEN and SYDVKM. This CDR3 is CASSFGDRYNQPQHF. The DNA for the CDR3 is TGTGCCAGCAGTTTCGGGGACAGATACAATCAGCCCCAGCATTTT. Filled out from reference TRBV28 and TRBJ1-5, the complete variable domain reads DVKVTQSSRYLVKRTGEKVFLECVQDMDHENMFWYRQDPGLGLRLIYFSYDVKMKEKGDIPEGYSVSREKKERFSLILESASTNQTSMYLCASSFGDRYNQPQHFGDGTRLSIL.

This chain uses TRBV7-9 with TRBJ2-3; D is possibly TRBD2 (5 bases). The CDR3 contains 14 residues. Trimming pared 2 bases from V and 1 base from J, leaving 7 bases between. Germline V gene lookup returns CDR1 SEHNR and CDR2 FQNEAQ (reference sequence). CDR3 bases: TGTGCCAGCAGCTTACTAGCCCGCACAGATACGCAGTATTTT. Encoded protein: CASSLLARTDTQYF.

The V and J genes are TRBV6-2 or TRBV6-3 and TRBJ2-3; D is unclear. Germline V lookup: CDR1 MNHEY, CDR2 SVGEGT. CDR3 length: 13 residues. The ends were cut back, 4 bases at V and 6 bases at J, with 11 bases in the middle. The CDR3 coding sequence is TGTGCCAGCAGTTCCCGCAGGTGGGATACGCAGTATTTT. This sequence encodes CASSSRRWDTQYF.

The genes are TRBV6-5 and TRBJ1-1; D is unresolved. Trimming cost V 1 base and J 2 bases, with 14 bases left between them. The length of the CDR3 is 16 residues. Germline lookup yields CDR1 MNHEY and CDR2 SVGAGI. The CDR3, as DNA: TGTGCCAGCAGTTACTTGGGAGCTAACCCAAACACTGAAGCTTTCTTT. It is translated as CASSYLGANPNTEAFF.

V usage is TRBV2 and J usage is TRBJ2-5; maybe TRBD2 (6 bases). Germline CDR1 and CDR2: SNHLY and FYNNEI. V was trimmed by 6 bases and J by 2 bases, leaving 16 bases between them. This CDR3 spans 15 amino acids. CDR3 loop: CASRGGWAFQETQYF. In DNA, the CDR3 is TGTGCCAGCAGGGGGGGTTGGGCATTTCAAGAGACCCAGTACTTC.

The chain carries TRBV7-8 and TRBJ1-2, with 9 bases identical to TRBD1. Germline V CDR1 and CDR2: SGHVS, FQNEAQ. The CDR3 is 16 residues long. Germline trimming cut 1 base from V and 6 bases from J; bases unmatched to any gene: 9. CDR3 bases: TGTGCCAGCAGCTTAGACGGGGGACAGGGTCGAAATGGCTACACCTTC. Translated, it gives CASSLDGGQGRNGYTF.

DNA of the CDR3: TGTGCCAGCAGTGAATTCCTAGGGCGGGACGAGCAGTTCTTC. This encodes CASSEFLGRDEQFF. The chain is built from TRBV25-1 and TRBJ2-1; the D gene is possibly TRBD2 (6 bases). Trimming stripped 1 base from V and 10 bases from J, with 14 bases between. CDR1 and CDR2 from the germline V gene are MGHDK and SYGVNS. This CDR3 is 14 amino acids long.

This chain links TRBV2 with TRBJ2-6, with 7 bases fitting TRBD1. V lost 4 bases and J lost 1; bases outside the gene matches: 7. This CDR3 spans 17 amino acids. CDR1 and CDR2 from the germline V gene are SNHLY and FYNNEI. CDR3 in DNA: TGTGCCAGCAGTGTGGGCAGGGGGTATTCTGGGGCCAACGTCCTGACTTTC. It is translated as CASSVGRGYSGANVLTF.

The chain couples TRBV6-1 to TRBJ1-1; the D is unclear. This CDR3 comprises 13 residues. V lost 3 bases and J 0 bases, leaving 5 bases between the germline ends. Germline CDR1 and CDR2: MNHNS and SASEGT. CDR3 DNA sequence: TGTGCCAGCAGTGATGGGCTGAACACTGAAGCTTTCTTT. Encoded protein: CASSDGLNTEAFF.

The rearrangement uses TRBV28 and TRBJ2-5; no clear D gene. Germline CDR1 reads MDHEN; CDR2 reads SYDVKM. V lost 2 bases and J lost 1, with 11 bases in between. This CDR3 comprises 15 residues. Written as DNA, the CDR3 is TGTGCCAGCAGTTTACGGAGCATCTTCCAAGAGACCCAGTACTTC. This encodes CASSLRSIFQETQYF.

The chain links TRBV18 to TRBJ1-3; D is unclear. V lost 0 bases to trimming and J lost 0 bases, with 9 bases between them. The germline gives CDR1 KGHSH, CDR2 LQKENI. The CDR3 is made up of 16 amino acids. The CDR3 here is CASSPPSPSSGNTIYF. For the CDR3, the DNA is TGTGCCAGCTCACCACCGAGCCCATCCTCTGGAAACACCATATATTTT.

This clone was seen a few times. The chain is built from TRBV21-1 and TRBJ1-5. TRBV21-1 is classified as a pseudogene. The CDR3 is 15 residues long. CDR3 protein: CASSQKGREGQPQHF. The CDR3 coding sequence is TGTGCCAGCAGCCAAAAGGGCAGGGAGGGTCAGCCCCAGCATTTT.

This clone was observed a single time. The chain uses TRBV7-9 and TRBJ2-2; 9 bases map to TRBD1. The CDR3 length is 15 residues. V was pared by 5 bases and J by 3 bases, with 4 bases of the junction left unmatched. The germline V gene encodes CDR1 SEHNR and CDR2 FQNEAQ (reference sequence). This CDR3 reads CASSPTGGYTGELFF. CDR3 DNA: TGTGCCAGCAGCCCAACAGGGGGCTACACCGGGGAGCTGTTTTTT.

The chain has TRBV7-2 and TRBJ2-7; 11 nucleotides align to TRBD2. Germline CDR1 and CDR2: SGHTA and FQGNSA. CDR3 size: 15 residues. J lost 3 bases, V lost 6 bases, and 7 bases had no gene match. CDR3 protein: CASSSTGTSGYEQYF. The CDR3, as DNA: TGTGCCAGCAGTTCCACCGGGACTAGCGGCTACGAGCAGTACTTC. Looking up the rest from reference TRBV7-2 and TRBJ2-7 gives the full variable domain: GAGVSQSPSNKVTEKGKDVELRCDPISGHTALYWYRQSLGQGLEFLIYFQGNSAPDKSGLPSDRFSAERTGGSVSTLTIQRTQQEDSAVYLCASSSTGTSGYEQYFGPGTRLTVT.

The chain links TRBV7-3 to TRBJ2-3; D might be TRBD2 (7 bases). CDR3 length equals 15 residues. Germline CDR1 reads SGHTA; CDR2 reads FQGTGA. The germline V and J ends were trimmed by 3 bases and 2 bases, with 12 bases remaining between them. CDR3 in DNA: TGTGCCAGCAGCTTCTACGCGGGGGCCACAGATACGCAGTATTTT. It encodes CASSFYAGATDTQYF.